Below, 17 T cell receptor beta chains from the same sample are listed, as sequenced in a study of shared clonotypes between healthy human individuals. Method: immunoSEQ multiplex PCR; TCRdb's copy keeps in-frame clones and lacks some. The table has some 1,900,000 clones, about 95% seen once; the top ten hold less than 1.5%. Naive CD8 cells were CD45RO-negative, positively selected for CCR7, excluding terminally differentiated effector memory CD45RA+ cells. Material: naive CD8+ T cells sorted from blood. The receptors derive from a man aged 18 to 30 in good health.

This clone was observed a single time. The CDR3 sequence: CASSLKISYEQYF. Written as DNA, the CDR3 is TGTGCCAGCAGCTTAAAGATCTCCTACGAGCAGTACTTC. This rearrangement joins TRBV5-6 to TRBJ2-7, with D uncertain. The germline V gene encodes CDR1 SGHDT and CDR2 YYEEEE. With 2 bases removed from V and 0 bases from J, the gap between germline ends came to 6 bases. There are 13 residues in the CDR3.

The rearrangement links TRBV11-2 to TRBJ2-5, with D possibly TRBD1 on 6 matching bases. This CDR3 region has 12 residues. V shed 1 base and J shed 10 bases, with 10 bases lying between them. Per the germline V gene, CDR1 is SGHAT and CDR2 is FQNNGV. In DNA, the CDR3 is TGTGCCAGCAGCTTAGGGGACATCCGCCAGTACTTC. Residues: CASSLGDIRQYF.

J is TRBJ2-5 and V is TRBV7-9, with 7 bases lining up with TRBD2. With 3 bases clipped from V and 4 bases from J, the junction kept 5 bases outside the gene matches. The germline V gene has CDR1 SEHNR and CDR2 FQNEAQ (reference sequence). This CDR3 comprises 14 residues. The DNA for the CDR3 is TGTGCCAGCAGCTTCCTCTCTAGCGGAGAGACCCAGTACTTC. Translating gives CASSFLSSGETQYF.

This chain connects TRBV10-2 to TRBJ2-7; 9 bases map to TRBD1. The CDR3 extends over 13 amino acids. V trimming: 7 bases; J trimming: 3 bases; junction bases outside the gene matches: 4. Germline assignment: CDR1 WSHSY and CDR2 SAAADI. In nucleotides, the CDR3 is TGCGCCAGCACCCGGGACAGGGACTACGAGCAGTACTTC. This sequence encodes CASTRDRDYEQYF.

This sequence joins TRBV13 and TRBJ2-1, with 7 bases fitting TRBD2. The germline CDR1 and CDR2 sequences are PRHDT and FYEKMQ (reference sequence). V gave up 5 bases and J gave up 8 bases; unmatched junction bases: 9. The CDR3 has 14 residues. The CDR3 here is CASSLFGAGDEQFF. The CDR3, as DNA: TGTGCCAGCAGCCTCTTCGGCGCGGGAGATGAGCAGTTCTTC.

The chain combines TRBV30 with TRBJ1-5; possibly TRBD1 for D (6 bases). This CDR3 has 14 amino acids. Per the germline V gene, CDR1 is GTSNPN and CDR2 is SVGIG (reference sequence). V lost 2 bases to trimming and J lost 0 bases, with 8 bases between them. CDR3 DNA: TGTGCCTGGAGTTCGACAGGTAGCAATCAGCCCCAGCATTTT. Translation: CAWSSTGSNQPQHF.

The CDR3 is CASSQDLSGELFF. The DNA of the CDR3 is TGCGCCAGCAGCCAAGATCTATCAGGGGAGCTGTTTTTT. The rearrangement uses TRBV4-1 and TRBJ2-2; D ambiguous. V was pared by 0 bases and J by 8 bases, with 7 bases between. The CDR3 is made up of 13 amino acids. Germline CDR1 MGHRA, CDR2 YSYEKL.

This chain connects TRBV4-3 to TRBJ2-7, with 8 bases aligning to TRBD2. CDR1 is LGHNA, CDR2 YSLEER, per germline. The CDR3 is 15 residues long. Trimming cost V 0 bases and J 7 bases; bases outside gene matches: 8. CDR3 DNA sequence: TGCGCCAGCAGCCAAGATCGGGAGGGAGTGGAAGAGCAGTACTTC. The encoded protein is CASSQDREGVEEQYF.

This clone occurred once. The chain combines TRBV4-1 with TRBJ2-5; D gene uncertain. The last part of the DNA fits TRBJ2-7 better; the J call may be wrong. The V gene's germline CDR1 is MGHRA and CDR2 YSYEKL. This CDR3 is 12 amino acids long. The CDR3 sequence: CASSQDGAEQYF. Written as DNA, the CDR3 is TGCGCCAGCAGCCAAGATGGCGCCGAGCAGTACTTC.

The rearrangement links TRBV4-1 to TRBJ2-7, with 9 bases identical to TRBD2. This CDR3 comprises 14 residues. Germline V gene data show CDR1 as MGHRA and CDR2 as YSYEKL. J gave up 4 bases and V 3 bases, and 4 bases lay outside the gene matches. The DNA for the CDR3 is TGCGCCAGCAGCCAGGCTAGCGGGAAGTACGAGCAGTACTTC. Its protein product is CASSQASGKYEQYF.

The chain uses TRBV4-3 and TRBJ2-1, with D unresolved. V was trimmed by 0 bases and J by 7 bases, leaving 13 bases between them. This CDR3 has 15 amino acids. Germline V gene data show CDR1 as LGHNA and CDR2 as YSLEER. DNA for the CDR3: TGCGCCAGCAGCCAAGATCCCGGAGAGTCGAATGAGCAGTTCTTC. It yields the protein CASSQDPGESNEQFF.

This chain links TRBV6-1 with TRBJ2-7, with a weak D call TRBD2 (5 bases). From germline, CDR1 is MNHNS and CDR2 SASEGT. There are 14 residues in the CDR3. Trimming stripped 7 bases from V and 0 bases from J, with 13 bases between. The DNA for the CDR3 is TGTGCCAGCAATATAAGGGCGGGCTCCTACGAGCAGTACTTC. It is translated as CASNIRAGSYEQYF.

The V and J genes are TRBV6-5 and TRBJ1-6; D perhaps matches TRBD1 (5 bases). The CDR3 contains 13 residues. The V and J ends lost 0 bases and 9 bases respectively, with 6 bases between them. Germline values: CDR1 MNHEY, CDR2 SVGAGI. The CDR3 DNA follows: TGTGCCAGCAGTTACTCTGACAGTTCACCCCTCCACTTT. This sequence encodes CASSYSDSSPLHF.

V usage is TRBV30 and J usage is TRBJ2-3, with a weak D call TRBD2 (7 bases). Looked up from germline, CDR1 is GTSNPN and CDR2 is SVGIG (reference sequence). The CDR3 spans 16 residues. V was pared by 3 bases and J by 0 bases, with 16 bases between. CDR3 residues: CAWSQGLAASTDTQYF. The CDR3 nucleotides read TGTGCCTGGAGCCAGGGGCTAGCGGCTAGCACAGATACGCAGTATTTT.

CDR3 DNA: TGTGCCAGCAGCGTAGCGGGACAGGGCACCGGGGAGCTGTTTTTT. Its translation: CASSVAGQGTGELFF. The V call is TRBV9, the J call TRBJ2-2; TRBD1 aligns across 9 bases. Looked up from germline, CDR1 is SGDLS and CDR2 is YYNGEE. The CDR3 contains 15 residues. The junction had 1 base not matched to a gene; V was cut back by 0 bases and J by 4 bases.

The J gene is TRBJ2-7, the V gene TRBV27; TRBD1 matches 11 bases. Germline V gene lookup returns CDR1 MNHEY and CDR2 SMNVEV (reference sequence). The junction had 6 bases not matched to a gene; V was cut back by 6 bases and J by 2 bases. This CDR3 has 15 amino acids. DNA for the CDR3: TGTGCCAGCAGGGAGGGACAGGGGGAACCCTACGAGCAGTACTTC. Amino acid sequence: CASREGQGEPYEQYF.

The chain carries TRBV6-6 and TRBJ2-1; perhaps D is TRBD1 or TRBD2 (6 bases each). The germline gives CDR1 MNHNY, CDR2 SVGAGI (reference sequence). This CDR3 is 14 amino acids long. The V and J ends lost 4 bases and 4 bases respectively, with 11 bases between them. The CDR3 DNA reads TGTGCCAGCAGTTCTGGGGGGACATACAATGAGCAGTTCTTC. It codes for CASSSGGTYNEQFF.